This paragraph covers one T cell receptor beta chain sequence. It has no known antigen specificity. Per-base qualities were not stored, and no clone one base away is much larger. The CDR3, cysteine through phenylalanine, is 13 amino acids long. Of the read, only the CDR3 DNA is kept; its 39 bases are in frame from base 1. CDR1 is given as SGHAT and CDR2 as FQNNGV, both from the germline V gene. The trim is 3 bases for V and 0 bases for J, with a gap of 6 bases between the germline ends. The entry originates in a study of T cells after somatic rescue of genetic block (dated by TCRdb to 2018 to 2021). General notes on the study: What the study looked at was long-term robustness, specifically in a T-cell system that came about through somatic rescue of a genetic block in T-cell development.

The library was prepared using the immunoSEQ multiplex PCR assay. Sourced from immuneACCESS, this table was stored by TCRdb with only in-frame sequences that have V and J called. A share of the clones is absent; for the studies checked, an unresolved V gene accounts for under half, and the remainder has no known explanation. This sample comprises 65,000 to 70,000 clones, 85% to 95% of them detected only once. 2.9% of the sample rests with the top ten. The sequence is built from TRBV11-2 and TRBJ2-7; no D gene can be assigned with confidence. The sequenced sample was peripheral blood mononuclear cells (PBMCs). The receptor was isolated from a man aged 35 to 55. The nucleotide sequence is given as TGTGCCAGCAGCTTCTCCGGCTCCTACGAGCAGTACTTC. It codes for CASSFSGSYEQYF.